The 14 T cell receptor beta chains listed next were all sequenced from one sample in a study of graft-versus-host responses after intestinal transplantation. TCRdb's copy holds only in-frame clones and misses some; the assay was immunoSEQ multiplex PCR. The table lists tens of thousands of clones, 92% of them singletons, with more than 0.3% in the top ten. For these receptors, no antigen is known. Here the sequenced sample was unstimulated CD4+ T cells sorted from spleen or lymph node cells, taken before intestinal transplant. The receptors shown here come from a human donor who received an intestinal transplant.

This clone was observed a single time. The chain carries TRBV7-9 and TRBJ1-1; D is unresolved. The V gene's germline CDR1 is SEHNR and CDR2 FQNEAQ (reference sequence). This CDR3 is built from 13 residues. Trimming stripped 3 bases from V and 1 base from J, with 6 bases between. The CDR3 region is CASSFRGNTEAFF. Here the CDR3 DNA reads TGTGCCAGCAGCTTTCGGGGGAACACTGAAGCTTTCTTT.

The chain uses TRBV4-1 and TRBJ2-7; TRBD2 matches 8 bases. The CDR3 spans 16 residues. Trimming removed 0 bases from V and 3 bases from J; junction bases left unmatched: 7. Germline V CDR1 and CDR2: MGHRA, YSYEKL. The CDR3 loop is CASSQDTSGAIYEQYF. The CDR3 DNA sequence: TGCGCCAGCAGCCAAGATACTAGCGGAGCCATCTACGAGCAGTACTTC.

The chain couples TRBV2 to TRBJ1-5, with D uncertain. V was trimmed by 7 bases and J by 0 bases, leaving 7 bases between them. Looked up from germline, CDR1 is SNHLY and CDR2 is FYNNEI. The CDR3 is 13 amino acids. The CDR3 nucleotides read TGTGCCAGCAACAGCTATAGCAATCAGCCCCAGCATTTT. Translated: CASNSYSNQPQHF.

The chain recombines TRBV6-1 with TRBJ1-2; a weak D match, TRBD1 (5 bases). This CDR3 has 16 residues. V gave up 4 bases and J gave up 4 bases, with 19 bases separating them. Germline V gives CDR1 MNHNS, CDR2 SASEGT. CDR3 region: CASSAPTGGRGYGYTF. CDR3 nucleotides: TGTGCCAGCAGTGCCCCTACCGGGGGGAGAGGCTATGGCTACACCTTC.

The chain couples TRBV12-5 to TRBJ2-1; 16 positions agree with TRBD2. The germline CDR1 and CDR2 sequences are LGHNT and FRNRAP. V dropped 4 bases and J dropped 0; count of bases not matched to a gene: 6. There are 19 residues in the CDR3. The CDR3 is CASGSGTSGRAGSYNEQFF. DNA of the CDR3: TGTGCTAGTGGTTCGGGGACTAGCGGGAGGGCCGGCTCCTACAATGAGCAGTTCTTC.

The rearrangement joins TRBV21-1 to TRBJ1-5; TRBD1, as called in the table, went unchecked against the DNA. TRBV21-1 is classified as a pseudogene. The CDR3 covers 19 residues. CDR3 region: CASSKKNRGKEYSNQPQHF. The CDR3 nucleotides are TGTGCCAGCAGCAAAAAAAACAGGGGAAAGGAGTATAGCAATCAGCCCCAGCATTTT.

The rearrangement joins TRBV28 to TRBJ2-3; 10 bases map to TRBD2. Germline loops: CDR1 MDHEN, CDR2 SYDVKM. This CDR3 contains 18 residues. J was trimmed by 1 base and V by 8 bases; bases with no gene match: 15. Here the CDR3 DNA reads TGTGCCAGCCCTGACGACCGTGGACTAGCGGCCTGCACAGATACGCAGTATTTT. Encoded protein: CASPDDRGLAACTDTQYF.

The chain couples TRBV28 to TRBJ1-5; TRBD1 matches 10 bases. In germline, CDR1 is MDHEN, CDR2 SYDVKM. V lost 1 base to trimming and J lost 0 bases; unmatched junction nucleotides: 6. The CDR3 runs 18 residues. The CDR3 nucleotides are TGTGCCAGCAGTTTATCGGGACAGGGGTTCATTAGCAATCAGCCCCAGCATTTT. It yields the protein CASSLSGQGFISNQPQHF.

In DNA, the CDR3 is TGTGCCACCAGCAGTAGGGGGTACGAGCAGTACTTC. As protein: CATSSRGYEQYF. J is TRBJ2-7 and V is TRBV6-1; D possibly corresponds to TRBD1 (6 bases). Trimming left V 10 bases short and J 4 bases short, with 14 bases between. The CDR3 has 12 amino acids. CDR1 and CDR2 (germline): MNHNS, SASEGT.

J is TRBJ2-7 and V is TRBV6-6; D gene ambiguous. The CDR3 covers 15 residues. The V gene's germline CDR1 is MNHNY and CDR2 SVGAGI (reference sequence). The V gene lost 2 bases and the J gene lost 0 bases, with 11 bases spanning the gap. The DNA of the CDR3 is TGTGCCAGCAGTTACCTCGGCCCGAGCTCCTACGAGCAGTACTTC. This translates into CASSYLGPSSYEQYF.

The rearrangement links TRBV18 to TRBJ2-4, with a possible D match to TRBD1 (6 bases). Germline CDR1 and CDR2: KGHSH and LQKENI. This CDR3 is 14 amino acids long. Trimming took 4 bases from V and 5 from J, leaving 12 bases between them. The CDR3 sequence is CASSLMTGENIQYF. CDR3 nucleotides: TGTGCCAGCTCACTGATGACAGGAGAAAACATTCAGTACTTC.

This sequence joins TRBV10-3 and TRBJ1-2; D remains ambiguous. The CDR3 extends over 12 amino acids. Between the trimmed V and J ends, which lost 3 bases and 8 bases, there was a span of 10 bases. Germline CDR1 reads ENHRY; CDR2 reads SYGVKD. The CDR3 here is CAISDDITGYTF. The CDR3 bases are TGTGCCATCAGTGATGACATAACCGGCTACACCTTC.

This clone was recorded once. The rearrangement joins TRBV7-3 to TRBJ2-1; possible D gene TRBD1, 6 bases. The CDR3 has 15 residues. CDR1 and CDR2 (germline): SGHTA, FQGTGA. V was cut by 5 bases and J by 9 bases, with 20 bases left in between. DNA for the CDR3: TGTGCCAGCAGCCACGGGACACGTCCTTTCCGTGAGCAGTTCTTC. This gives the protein CASSHGTRPFREQFF.

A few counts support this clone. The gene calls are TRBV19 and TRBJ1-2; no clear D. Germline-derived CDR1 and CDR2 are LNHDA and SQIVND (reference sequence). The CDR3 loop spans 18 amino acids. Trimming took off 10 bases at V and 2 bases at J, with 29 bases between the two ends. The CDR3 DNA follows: TGTGCCACTAGGGCCGCGGGGAGTCCTCTCTCTACGAACTATGGCTACACCTTC. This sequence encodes CATRAAGSPLSTNYGYTF.